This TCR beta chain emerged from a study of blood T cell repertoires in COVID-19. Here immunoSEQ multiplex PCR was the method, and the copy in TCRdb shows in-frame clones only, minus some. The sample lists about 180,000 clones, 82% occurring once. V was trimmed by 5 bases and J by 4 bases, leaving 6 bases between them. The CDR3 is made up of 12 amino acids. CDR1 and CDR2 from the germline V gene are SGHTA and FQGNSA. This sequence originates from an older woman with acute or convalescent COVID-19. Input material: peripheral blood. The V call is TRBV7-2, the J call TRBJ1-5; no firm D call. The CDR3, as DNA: TGTGCCAGCAGCCCCGGGAATCAGCCCCAGCATTTT. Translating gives CASSPGNQPQHF.